The sequence of this TCR beta chain was determined in a study of T cell changes during pregnancy in multiple sclerosis. CDR3 length: 14 amino acids. V lost 6 bases, J lost 2 bases, and 3 bases stayed unmatched. Germline lookup yields CDR1 SGHTA and CDR2 FQGTGA. Measured with immunoSEQ multiplex PCR; TCRdb has only the in-frame clones, and not every one. Among about 68,000 clones listed, about 90% were seen once. This sequence originates from a female donor in good health, enrolled as a control in a pregnancy study. The V call is TRBV7-3, the J call TRBJ2-5; TRBD1 agrees at 10 bases. The sequencing used peripheral blood, collected in the second trimester of pregnancy. The CDR3 nucleotides are TGTGCCAGCAGTAGGACAGGGGGACAAGAGACCCAGTACTTC. This translates into CASSRTGGQETQYF.